The subject of this entry is one T cell receptor beta chain. This sample was included in a study of neurological immune-mediated disorders. The cDNA was generated through 5'RACE incorporating 10-nucleotide random UMIs. In TCRdb, the 5' RACE reads were re-called with MiXCR into one record per CDR3 protein. The profile shows some 38,000 distinct CDR3 sequences, more than 9.5% of them singletons. Time point specified: technical triplicate 1. Germline-derived CDR1 and CDR2 are SGHRS and YFSETQ. V gave up 6 bases and J gave up 1 base; unmatched junction bases: 10. The CDR3 length is 16 residues. This TCR derives from a man aged 55 to 70 with HTLV-1-associated myelopathy (HAM/TSP). This sequence joins TRBV5-1 and TRBJ2-3, with TRBD1 matching 8 bases. The material sequenced was PBMCs. The DNA for the CDR3 is TGCGCCAGCACCCCGTGGACAGGGACCCGCACAGATACGCAGTATTTT. Protein sequence: CASTPWTGTRTDTQYF. The full variable domain, rest sourced from reference TRBV5-1 and TRBJ2-3, is KAGVTQTPRYLIKTRGQQVTLSCSPISGHRSVSWYQQTPGQGLQFLFEYFSETQRNKGNFPGRFSGRQFSNSRSEMNVSTLELGDSALYLCASTPWTGTRTDTQYFGPGTRLTVL.